Listed below are T cell receptor beta chains from one sample, sequenced in a study of T cell repertoires in cytomegalovirus infection. TCRdb redid the calling of the reads with MiXCR, one entry per CDR3 protein. This sample has around 360,000 distinct CDR3 sequences, with about 35% found just once. The antigens for these receptors are not known. The sequenced sample was cultured PBMCs, obtained from culture after CMV antigen stimulation. The receptors were sampled from a human donor in good health (CMV status not recorded). Some clones in this sample may be carry-over from other donors' samples. Both conserved end residues are part of each CDR3. Each record gives: D gene, clone size, V gene, J gene, CDR3 DNA, CDR3 protein. D genes are given only for firm matches. Clone size is shown for a subset of rows, as once, few, many or a class of expanded clone.

NA	many	TRBV7-2	TRBJ2-4	TGTGCCAGCAGCTTAGCTTCCTCAAACAACAAAAACATTCAGTACTTC	CASSLASSNNKNIQYF
NA	NA	TRBV28	TRBJ2-7	TGTGCCAGCAGTTTAGGGGGCGCCCGACGAGAGTACTTC	CASSLGGARREYF
NA	NA	TRBV5-6	TRBJ1-2	TGTGCCAGCAGCATGTGGGGGGGGGCAGGTGGCTACACCTTC	CASSMWGGAGGYTF
TRBD2	many	TRBV7-2	TRBJ2-1	TGTGCCAGCAGCTATCTAGCGGGGTCCTACAATGAGCAGTTCTTC	CASSYLAGSYNEQFF
NA	NA	TRBV14	TRBJ1-1	TGTGCCAGCAGCCAAGGCAGGACCACTGAAGCTTTCTTT	CASSQGRTTEAFF
TRBD1	NA	TRBV2	TRBJ2-3	TGTGCCAGCAGTGTATGGGACAGTGAGCAGTATTTT	CASSVWDSEQYF
NA	few	TRBV7-8	TRBJ2-1	TGTGCCAGCAGCCCCATGAGGAGGGATGAGCAGTTCTTC	CASSPMRRDEQFF
NA	many	TRBV7-2	TRBJ1-3	TGTGCCAGCAGCTTATGGGGAACTGGAAACACCATATATTTT	CASSLWGTGNTIYF
NA	NA	TRBV11-2	TRBJ2-2	TGTGCCAGCAGCGAACGTGGGGCCTACGCGAACACCGGGGAGCTGTTTTTT	CASSERGAYANTGELFF
TRBD1	NA	TRBV6-1	TRBJ2-1	TGTGCCAGCAGTAGGACAGGGGGCTTGTCCTACAATGAGCAGTTCTTC	CASSRTGGLSYNEQFF
TRBD1	few	TRBV6-6	TRBJ1-1	TGTGCCAGCAGAAGAGGGGACAGTGTTCAAGCTTTCTTT	CASRRGDSVQAFF
NA	few	TRBV7-2	TRBJ1-5	TGTGCCAGCAGCTTACCCCGGGTTAGTCAGCCCCAGCATTTT	CASSLPRVSQPQHF
NA	NA	TRBV5-1	TRBJ2-5	TGCGCCAGCAGCTTGGCCACGAATGTGCAAGAGACCCAGTACTTC	CASSLATNVQETQYF
NA	NA	TRBV4-3	TRBJ2-6	TGCGCCAGCAGCCAAGTCGGAGGCGGCGCTGGGGCCAACGTCCTGACTTTC	CASSQVGGGAGANVLTF
NA	few	TRBV7-2	TRBJ2-2	TGTGCCAGCAGCTTAGTGGGGTCAGCGCGCACCGGGGAGCTGTTTTTT	CASSLVGSARTGELFF
NA	NA	TRBV7-9	TRBJ2-4	TGTGCCAGCAGCTTAGGGACCACCCTCGTCAAAAACATTCAGTACTTC	CASSLGTTLVKNIQYF
NA	NA	TRBV14	TRBJ1-3	TGTGCCAGCAGCCCAGGATCGCACTTCTCTGGAAACACCATATATTTT	CASSPGSHFSGNTIYF
TRBD1	few	TRBV27	TRBJ2-7	TGTGCTTCGAGGACAGGGGCGACCTACGAGCAGTACTTC	CASRTGATYEQYF
NA	NA	TRBV5-1	TRBJ1-4	TGCGCCAGCAGCTCCGGAACAACTAATGAAAAACTGTTTTTT	CASSSGTTNEKLFF
NA	few	TRBV19	TRBJ2-4	TGTGCCAGTAGTAAGATGGGGGCCAAAAACATTCAGTACTTC	CASSKMGAKNIQYF
NA	few	TRBV12-3/TRBV12-4	TRBJ1-1	TGTGCCAGCAGTTCCCCCGTTACCTTGAACACTGAAGCTTTCTTT	CASSSPVTLNTEAFF
TRBD2	few	TRBV10-3	TRBJ2-3	TGTGCCACCCGGACTAGCGGGAGTGGAGATACGCAGTATTTT	CATRTSGSGDTQYF
NA	NA	TRBV19	TRBJ1-5	TGTGCCAGTAGTATAGACGTCAGGCGGTGGAATCAGCCCCAGCATTTT	CASSIDVRRWNQPQHF
TRBD2	few	TRBV7-8	TRBJ2-1	TGTGCCAGCAGCCCACTGCGGGGGAACAATGAGCAGTTCTTC	CASSPLRGNNEQFF
TRBD1	NA	TRBV6-5	TRBJ1-4	TGTGCCGCCGGGGGGACAGGGGGCAGTGTTAATGAAAAACTGTTTTTT	CAAGGTGGSVNEKLFF
TRBD2	few	TRBV12-3/TRBV12-4	TRBJ2-5	TGTGCCAGCAGTTTAGGACGGGGGGGGACACAAGAGACCCAGTACTTC	CASSLGRGGTQETQYF
NA	NA	TRBV6-2/TRBV6-3	TRBJ2-3	TGTGCCAGCAGTTCGGCTTTGGGGAATACGCAGTATTTT	CASSSALGNTQYF
TRBD2	NA	TRBV4-1	TRBJ2-1	TGCGCCAGCAGCCATCCAGTAGCGGGAGCGGTCCGCAATGAGCAGTTCTTC	CASSHPVAGAVRNEQFF
NA	NA	TRBV7-7	TRBJ1-4	TGTGCCAGCAGCCTGACAGAAGCCTTTAATGAAAAACTGTTTTTT	CASSLTEAFNEKLFF
NA	few	TRBV6-7	TRBJ2-2	TGTGCCAGCAGTTACCGGTGGGCTGGGGATACCGGGGAGCTGTTTTTT	CASSYRWAGDTGELFF
NA	few	TRBV28	TRBJ1-2	TGTGCCAGCAGTTTATCCAGGGTGAGCTATGGCTACACCTTC	CASSLSRVSYGYTF
NA	NA	TRBV6-6	TRBJ2-7	TGTGCCAGCAGTTACCCGGACAGCGTCTCCTACGAGCAGTACTTC	CASSYPDSVSYEQYF
NA	few	TRBV25-1	TRBJ1-2	TGTGCCAGCAGACAAGCTAACTATGGCTACACCTTC	CASRQANYGYTF
TRBD2	few	TRBV19	TRBJ2-6	TGTGCCAGTCAGGGAGGGCCTGGGGCCAACGTCCTGACTTTC	CASQGGPGANVLTF
NA	few	TRBV6-5	TRBJ1-2	TGTGCCAGCAGTTACTCCTATATGCCCCTAAGTCACGGCTACACCTTC	CASSYSYMPLSHGYTF
NA	NA	TRBV19	TRBJ1-2	TGTGCCAGTGGGCCTTTGGGCTACACCTTC	CASGPLGYTF
NA	NA	TRBV7-9	TRBJ2-5	TGTGCCAGCAGCCCTAGACGGCTAGGTGTGGAGACCCAGTACTTC	CASSPRRLGVETQYF
NA	NA	TRBV28	TRBJ2-7	TGTGCCAGCAGTGGGGCGCGCGAGCAGTACTTC	CASSGAREQYF
TRBD1	many	TRBV6-1	TRBJ2-3	TGTGCCAGCAGAACCCGGGACAGGGGCACAGATACGCAGTATTTT	CASRTRDRGTDTQYF
NA	NA	TRBV11-2	TRBJ2-3	TGTGCCAGCAGCCTCAGAGTTTTAGGGGATACGCAGTATTTT	CASSLRVLGDTQYF
TRBD1	NA	TRBV7-8	TRBJ1-5	TGTGCCAGCAGCCCGGGACAGGGCTATCAGCCCCAGCATTTT	CASSPGQGYQPQHF
NA	many	TRBV7-2	TRBJ1-6	TGTGCCAGCAGCTCGAGGGGTCCAGATTCACCCCTCCACTTT	CASSSRGPDSPLHF
TRBD1	few	TRBV7-2	TRBJ1-2	TGTGCCAGCAGCTTACGGACAGGGGGCGACTATGGCTACACCTTC	CASSLRTGGDYGYTF
NA	NA	TRBV12-3/TRBV12-4	TRBJ2-3	TGTGCCAGCAGTTTCTCTAGGGGGTGGGATACGCAGTATTTT	CASSFSRGWDTQYF
TRBD1	few	TRBV7-9	TRBJ2-7	TGTGCCAGCAGCTTAGGGCCAGGGACAGCCTACGAGCAGTACTTC	CASSLGPGTAYEQYF
NA	NA	TRBV7-3	TRBJ1-4	TGTGCCAGCAGCCTACAGGCGCCGGGGGAAAAACTGTTTTTT	CASSLQAPGEKLFF
TRBD2	few	TRBV28	TRBJ2-5	TGTGCCAGCAGTAAACCGGGACTAGCGGGACAAGAGACCCAGTACTTC	CASSKPGLAGQETQYF